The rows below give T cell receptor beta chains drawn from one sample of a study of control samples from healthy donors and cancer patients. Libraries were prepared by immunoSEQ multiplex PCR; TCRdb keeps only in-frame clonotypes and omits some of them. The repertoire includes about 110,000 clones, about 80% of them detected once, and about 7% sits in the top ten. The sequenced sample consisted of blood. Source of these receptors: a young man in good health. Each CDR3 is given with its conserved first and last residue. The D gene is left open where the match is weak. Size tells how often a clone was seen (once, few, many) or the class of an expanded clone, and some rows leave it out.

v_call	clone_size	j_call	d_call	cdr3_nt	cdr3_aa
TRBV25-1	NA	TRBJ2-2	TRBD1	TGTGCCAGCAGTACTCGACAGGGGACCGGGGAGCTGTTTTTT	CASSTRQGTGELFF
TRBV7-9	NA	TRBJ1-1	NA	TGTGCCAGCAGCTTGACGTTGGACACTGAAGCTTTCTTT	CASSLTLDTEAFF
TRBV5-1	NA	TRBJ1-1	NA	TGCGCCAGCAGCTTATCTCTGAACACTGAAGCTTTCTTT	CASSLSLNTEAFF
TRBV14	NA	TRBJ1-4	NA	TGTGCCAGCAGCCAAGATCTGGGCCTTAATGAAAAACTGTTTTTT	CASSQDLGLNEKLFF
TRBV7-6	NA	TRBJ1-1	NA	TGTGCCAGCAGCCCATGGACGAGGGGCGAGTCTGAAGCTTTCTTT	CASSPWTRGESEAFF
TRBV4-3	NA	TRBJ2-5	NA	TGCGCCAGCAGCCAACAAATCGGCAGACAAGAGACCCAGTACTTC	CASSQQIGRQETQYF
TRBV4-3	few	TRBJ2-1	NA	TGCGCCAGCAGCCAAGAGTCCCCAGGTGCCTACAATGAGCAGTTCTTC	CASSQESPGAYNEQFF
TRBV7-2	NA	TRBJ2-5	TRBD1	TGTGCCAGCAGCTCCCCGGGACAGGTGGGAGGGACCCAGTACTTC	CASSSPGQVGGTQYF
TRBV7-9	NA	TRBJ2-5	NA	TGTGCCAGCAGCTTCAGGCAGGGCACCCAAGAGACCCAGTACTTC	CASSFRQGTQETQYF
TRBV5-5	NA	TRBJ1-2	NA	TGTGCCAGCAGTATGGGGGGAGGCTACACCTTC	CASSMGGGYTF
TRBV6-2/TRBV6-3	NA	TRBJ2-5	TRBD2	TGTGCCAGCAGTCCGTATTTAGCGGGGGGAGGAGAGACCCAGTACTTC	CASSPYLAGGGETQYF
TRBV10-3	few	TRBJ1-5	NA	TGTGCCATCAGTGAGAACAATCAGCCCCAGCATTTT	CAISENNQPQHF
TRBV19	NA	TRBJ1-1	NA	TGTGCCAGTAGTACCCCTATTCTTCGGGACACTGAAGCTTTCTTT	CASSTPILRDTEAFF
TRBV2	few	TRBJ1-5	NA	TGTGCCAGCAGTGTTGCAGGGGATCAGCCCCAGCATTTT	CASSVAGDQPQHF
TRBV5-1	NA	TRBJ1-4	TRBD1	TGCGCCAGCAGCTTTGACAGGGGGCAGTGGGAAAAACTGTTTTTT	CASSFDRGQWEKLFF
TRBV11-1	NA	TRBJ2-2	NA	TGTGCCAGCAGCCTTAGACTAGTTGCCGGGGAGCTGTTTTTT	CASSLRLVAGELFF
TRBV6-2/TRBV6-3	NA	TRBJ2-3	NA	TGTGCCAGCCGCCCCCCAGCGACAGATACGCAGTATTTT	CASRPPATDTQYF
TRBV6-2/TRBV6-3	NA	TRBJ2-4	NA	TGTGCCAGCAGTTACTCGTTTACCCCTTATCCTTACAAAGCCAAAAACATTCAGTACTTC	CASSYSFTPYPYKAKNIQYF
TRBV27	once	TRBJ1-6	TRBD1	TGTGCCAGCAGGGCAGAGGGGGCTATCAATTCACCCCTCCACTTT	CASRAEGAINSPLHF
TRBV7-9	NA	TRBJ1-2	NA	TGTGCCAGCAGCTCCCCCCCCGGACCGCCCTATGGCTACACCTTC	CASSSPPGPPYGYTF
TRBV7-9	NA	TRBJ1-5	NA	TGTGCCAGCAGCTCGGATGGCTTAGATCTGAGGGACAGCAATCAGCCCCAGCATTTT	CASSSDGLDLRDSNQPQHF
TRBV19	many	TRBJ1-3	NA	TGTGCCAGGAGTTCCTCGGGACTTCCTGGAAACACCATATATTTT	CARSSSGLPGNTIYF
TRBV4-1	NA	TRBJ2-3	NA	TGCGCCAGCAGCCAAGTCCCCATGGATACGCAGTATTTT	CASSQVPMDTQYF
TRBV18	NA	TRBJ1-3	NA	TGTGCCAGCTCATTTTCCGGGACCGGAAACACCATATATTTT	CASSFSGTGNTIYF
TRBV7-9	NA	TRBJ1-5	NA	TGTGCCAGCAGCTCGTCTAATATTAATCAGCCCCAGCATTTT	CASSSSNINQPQHF
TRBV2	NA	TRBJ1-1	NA	TGTGCCAGCAGTGATCACGGGGTATTCACTGAAGCTTTCTTT	CASSDHGVFTEAFF
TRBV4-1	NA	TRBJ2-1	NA	TGCGCCAGCAGCCAAGAACCGGGCTCCTCCTACAATGAGCAGTTCTTC	CASSQEPGSSYNEQFF
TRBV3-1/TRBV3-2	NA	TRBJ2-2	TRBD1	TGTGCCAGCAGCCAAGGGGACAGGGGGTGGACCGGGGAGCTGTTTTTT	CASSQGDRGWTGELFF
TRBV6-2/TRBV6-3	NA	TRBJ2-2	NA	TGTGCCAGCAGTTCCTGGAGGCCGGGCACCGGGGAGCTGTTTTTT	CASSSWRPGTGELFF
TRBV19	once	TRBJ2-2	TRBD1	TGTGCCAGTAGTATCAGGACAGGGGGCCGGGAGCTGTTTTTT	CASSIRTGGRELFF
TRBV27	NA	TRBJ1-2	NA	TGTGCCAGCAGTCGGCAGGGGCAAGCTGGCTACACCTTC	CASSRQGQAGYTF
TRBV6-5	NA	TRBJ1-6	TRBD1	TGTGCCAGCAGTTACTCCGGGACAGGGGAATCACCCCTCCACTTT	CASSYSGTGESPLHF
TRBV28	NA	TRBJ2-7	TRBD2	TGTGCCAGCAGTCAAAGTAGCGGGGGGGACTACGAGCAGTACTTC	CASSQSSGGDYEQYF
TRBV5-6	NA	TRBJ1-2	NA	TGTGCCAGCAGAATCACAGGTTCCTCCGGCTACACCTTC	CASRITGSSGYTF
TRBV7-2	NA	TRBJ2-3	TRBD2	TGTGCCAGCAGGCTTACTAGCGGGGGGTCAGATACGCAGTATTTT	CASRLTSGGSDTQYF
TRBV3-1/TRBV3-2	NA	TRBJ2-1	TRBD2	TGTGCCAGCAGCGCCAATTTTGGACTAGCGGGGATTGGAAGCTCCTACAATGAGCAGTTCTTC	CASSANFGLAGIGSSYNEQFF
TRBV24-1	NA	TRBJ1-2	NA	TGTGCCACCAGTGATTTTCCATCCACCTATGGCTACACCTTC	CATSDFPSTYGYTF
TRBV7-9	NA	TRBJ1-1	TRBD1	TGTGCCAGCAGCTTAGAAACAGGGGGCGGCACTGAAGCTTTCTTT	CASSLETGGGTEAFF
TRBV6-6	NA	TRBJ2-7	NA	TGTGCCAGCACAGGGGACTCCTACGAGCAGTACTTC	CASTGDSYEQYF
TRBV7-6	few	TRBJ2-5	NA	TGTGCCAGCAGCTTAAGAAACAGCCGCCAAGAGACCCAGTACTTC	CASSLRNSRQETQYF
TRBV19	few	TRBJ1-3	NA	TGTGCCAGTACCCTAGACATCCACTCTGGAAACACCATATATTTT	CASTLDIHSGNTIYF
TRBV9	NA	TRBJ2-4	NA	TGTGCCAGCAGCCACTCTGGGGGCTCTAACATTCAGTACTTC	CASSHSGGSNIQYF
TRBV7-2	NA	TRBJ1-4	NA	TGTGCCAGCACTAGCGGGGTGACTAATGAAAAACTGTTTTTT	CASTSGVTNEKLFF
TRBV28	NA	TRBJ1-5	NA	TGTGCCAGCAACTCGTTCGGTCAGCCCCAGCATTTT	CASNSFGQPQHF
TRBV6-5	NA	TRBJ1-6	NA	TGTGCCAGTCGCCGGGGAACGGATTCACCCCTCCACTTT	CASRRGTDSPLHF
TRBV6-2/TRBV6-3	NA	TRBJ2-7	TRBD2	TGTGCCAGCAGTTACTCCGGACGCAGGACTAGTGGGGGTTACGAGCAGTACTTC	CASSYSGRRTSGGYEQYF
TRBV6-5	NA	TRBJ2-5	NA	TGTGCCAGCGCAAACAGGATATTCCAAGAGACCCAGTACTTC	CASANRIFQETQYF
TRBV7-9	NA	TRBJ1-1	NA	TGTGCCAGCACCCCGGAGGGGGTACCTATGAACACTGAAGCTTTCTTT	CASTPEGVPMNTEAFF
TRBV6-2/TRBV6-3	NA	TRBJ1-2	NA	TGTGCCAGCAGTTTGGGTAGCTATGGCTACACCTTC	CASSLGSYGYTF
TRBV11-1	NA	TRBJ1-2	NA	TGTGCCAGCAGCTCCCTTCGGGACGGATATGGCTACACCTTC	CASSSLRDGYGYTF
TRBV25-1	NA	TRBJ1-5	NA	TGTGCCAGCAGTAATGCCCTCGCTAGTGACAATCAGCCCCAGCATTTT	CASSNALASDNQPQHF
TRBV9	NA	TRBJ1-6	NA	TGTGCCAGCAGCGTATCGACAGAACCTAATTCACCCCTCCACTTT	CASSVSTEPNSPLHF
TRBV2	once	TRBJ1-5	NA	TGTGCCAGCAGTGAATTGGGAGGGCGCCAGCCCCAGCATTTT	CASSELGGRQPQHF
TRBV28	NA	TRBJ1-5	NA	TGTGCCAGCAGTTTATCATCCAGCCTTAATCAGCCCCAGCATTTT	CASSLSSSLNQPQHF